This is a list of T cell receptor beta chains from one sample in a study of blood T cell repertoires in COVID-19. The table came from immunoSEQ multiplex PCR; TCRdb's copy has only in-frame clones and leaves some out. The table shows about 140,000 clones, with approximately 86% occurring only once. The material sequenced was peripheral blood. The receptors shown here come from a human donor in a cohort sampled during active COVID-19. The CDR3 runs from the conserved cysteine through the conserved F or W. The order of the fields is CDR3 protein, CDR3 DNA, D gene, J gene, clone size, V gene. D genes are given only for firm matches. Some rows mark clone size as missing; the rest say once, few, many or name a class of expanded clone.

CASRSFRQGTEAFF | TGTGCCAGCAGGTCGTTCCGACAGGGGACTGAAGCTTTCTTT | TRBD1 | TRBJ1-1 | . | TRBV28
CASSRLGVYNEQFF | TGTGCCAGCAGCCGACTGGGAGTCTACAATGAGCAGTTCTTC | . | TRBJ2-1 | . | TRBV7-9
CASSRRGGGTQYF | TGTGCCAGCAGCCGCCGTGGGGGGGGGACCCAGTACTTC | TRBD2 | TRBJ2-5 | . | TRBV11-2
CASSYSGQGRDGYTF | TGTGCCAGCAGTTACTCCGGACAGGGGAGGGATGGCTACACCTTC | TRBD1 | TRBJ1-2 | few | TRBV6-6
CASNPPREGLTDTQYF | TGTGCCAGCAACCCTCCGAGGGAGGGCCTCACAGATACGCAGTATTTT | TRBD2 | TRBJ2-3 | . | TRBV5-8
CASSQGGSLTDTQYF | TGTGCCAGCAGCCAAGGAGGTAGTCTCACAGATACGCAGTATTTT | . | TRBJ2-3 | . | TRBV4-2
CAWKWGGDDYGYTF | TGTGCCTGGAAATGGGGGGGGGACGACTATGGCTACACCTTC | . | TRBJ1-2 | . | TRBV30
CASSFEANTEAFF | TGTGCCAGCAGTTTTGAGGCGAACACTGAAGCTTTCTTT | . | TRBJ1-1 | . | TRBV28
CASSRGSDNSPLHF | TGTGCCAGTAGCCGGGGATCGGATAATTCACCCCTCCACTTT | . | TRBJ1-6 | . | TRBV19
CASSSLQGYGNTIYF | TGTGCCAGCAGCTCCCTACAGGGTTACGGAAACACCATATATTTT | . | TRBJ1-3 | . | TRBV5-6
CASSTGHGTEAFF | TGTGCCAGCAGCACGGGACACGGGACTGAAGCTTTCTTT | . | TRBJ1-1 | . | TRBV7-3
CASSSSTRLASDTQYF | TGCGCCAGCAGCTCATCGACTCGTCTGGCTTCGGATACGCAGTATTTT | . | TRBJ2-3 | . | TRBV4-1
CASSLRTAGGRNTGELFF | TGCGCCAGCAGCTTGCGTACAGCGGGGGGCCGGAACACCGGGGAGCTGTTTTTT | TRBD2 | TRBJ2-2 | . | TRBV5-1
CASSPLVTSLLAKNIQYF | TGCGCCAGCAGCCCCCTCGTGACTTCATTACTAGCCAAAAACATTCAGTACTTC | . | TRBJ2-4 | . | TRBV5-1
CASSEASGTTLNSPLHF | TGTGCCAGCAGTGAAGCGTCCGGGACAACTCTTAATTCACCCCTCCACTTT | . | TRBJ1-6 | . | TRBV6-1
CASAPSLTSGLRETQYF | TGTGCCAGCGCTCCCTCCCTGACTAGCGGGTTAAGAGAGACCCAGTACTTC | TRBD2 | TRBJ2-5 | . | TRBV18
CASSSGHLRGELFF | TGTGCCAGCAGTTCTGGCCACCTCCGCGGGGAGCTGTTTTTT | . | TRBJ2-2 | . | TRBV2
CASSTLSEEFEQYF | TGTGCCAGCAGCACGTTGTCCGAGGAGTTCGAGCAGTACTTC | . | TRBJ2-7 | once | TRBV7-9
CASSLGTVGLGHEQYF | TGCGCCAGCAGCTTGGGGACCGTAGGACTAGGCCACGAGCAGTACTTC | TRBD2 | TRBJ2-7 | few | TRBV5-1
CASSPGGRMYNSPLHF | TGTGCCAGCTCACCCGGGGGGCGGATGTATAATTCACCCCTCCACTTT | . | TRBJ1-6 | . | TRBV18
CASTGVWDQPQHF | TGTGCCAGCACCGGGGTTTGGGATCAGCCCCAGCATTTT | . | TRBJ1-5 | . | TRBV28
CASSDTGLPGGEQFF | TGTGCCAGCAGCGACACGGGACTGCCCGGGGGTGAGCAGTTCTTC | . | TRBJ2-1 | . | TRBV7-3
CASSFGQGGPYEQYF | TGTGCCAGCAGTTTCGGCCAGGGGGGCCCCTACGAGCAGTACTTC | . | TRBJ2-7 | . | TRBV28
CASSSTGSPNEKLFF | TGTGCCAGCAGTAGCACAGGGTCCCCTAATGAAAAACTGTTTTTT | . | TRBJ1-4 | . | TRBV28
CASSSTSGSRDTQYF | TGTGCCAGCAGCTCAACTAGCGGGAGCAGAGATACGCAGTATTTT | TRBD2 | TRBJ2-3 | few | TRBV5-4
CASSVHGDNSPLHF | TGTGCCAGCAGCGTTCACGGGGATAATTCACCCCTCCACTTT | . | TRBJ1-6 | . | TRBV9
CASSLRAGDSYNSPLHF | TGTGCCAGCAGCTTAAGGGCAGGGGACTCCTATAATTCACCCCTCCACTTT | . | TRBJ1-6 | . | TRBV7-2
CASSVGAGLNSPLHF | TGTGCCAGCAGCGTAGGGGCAGGGCTTAATTCACCCCTCCACTTT | . | TRBJ1-6 | . | TRBV9
CASSLGGRGGEQYF | TGTGCCAGCAGCTTAGGAGGGAGGGGTGGCGAGCAGTACTTC | TRBD2 | TRBJ2-7 | . | TRBV7-8
CASRYQGGNSPLHF | TGTGCCAGCAGATACCAGGGTGGTAATTCACCCCTCCACTTT | . | TRBJ1-6 | . | TRBV2
CASSQTPGLFYEQYF | TGTGCCAGCAGTCAGACCCCGGGACTGTTTTACGAGCAGTACTTC | . | TRBJ2-7 | once | TRBV27
CASSFRDSGSEKLFF | TGTGCCAGCAGCTTCCGGGACAGTGGAAGTGAAAAACTGTTTTTT | TRBD1 | TRBJ1-4 | . | TRBV5-4
CASSLKTGGVNEQFF | TGTGCCAGCAGCTTGAAAACAGGGGGTGTAAATGAGCAGTTCTTC | TRBD1 | TRBJ2-1 | . | TRBV5-4
CASSMVPGQGEDGYTF | TGTGCCAGCAGTATGGTTCCGGGACAGGGGGAAGATGGCTACACCTTC | TRBD1 | TRBJ1-2 | . | TRBV28
CASSEATGGLGYTF | TGTGCCAGCAGTGAAGCGACAGGGGGCCTTGGCTACACCTTC | TRBD1 | TRBJ1-2 | . | TRBV6-1
CASSLGQGRETQYF | TGTGCCAGCAGTCTCGGACAGGGGAGGGAGACCCAGTACTTC | TRBD1 | TRBJ2-5 | . | TRBV27
CASSLSGGAYNEQFF | TGTGCCAGCAGTCTAAGCGGGGGGGCCTACAATGAGCAGTTCTTC | TRBD2 | TRBJ2-1 | . | TRBV28
CASSPFGGTGGNYSNQPQHF | TGTGCCAGCAGTCCATTCGGGGGGACAGGGGGGAATTATAGCAATCAGCCCCAGCATTTT | TRBD1 | TRBJ1-5 | few | TRBV28
CASGLVTSGVPYEQYF | TGTGCTAGTGGTTTGGTTACCTCGGGAGTCCCCTACGAGCAGTACTTC | . | TRBJ2-7 | . | TRBV12-5
CANPTLAGPREQFF | TGCGCCAACCCAACCCTAGCCGGGCCTCGGGAGCAGTTCTTC | . | TRBJ2-1 | . | TRBV5-1